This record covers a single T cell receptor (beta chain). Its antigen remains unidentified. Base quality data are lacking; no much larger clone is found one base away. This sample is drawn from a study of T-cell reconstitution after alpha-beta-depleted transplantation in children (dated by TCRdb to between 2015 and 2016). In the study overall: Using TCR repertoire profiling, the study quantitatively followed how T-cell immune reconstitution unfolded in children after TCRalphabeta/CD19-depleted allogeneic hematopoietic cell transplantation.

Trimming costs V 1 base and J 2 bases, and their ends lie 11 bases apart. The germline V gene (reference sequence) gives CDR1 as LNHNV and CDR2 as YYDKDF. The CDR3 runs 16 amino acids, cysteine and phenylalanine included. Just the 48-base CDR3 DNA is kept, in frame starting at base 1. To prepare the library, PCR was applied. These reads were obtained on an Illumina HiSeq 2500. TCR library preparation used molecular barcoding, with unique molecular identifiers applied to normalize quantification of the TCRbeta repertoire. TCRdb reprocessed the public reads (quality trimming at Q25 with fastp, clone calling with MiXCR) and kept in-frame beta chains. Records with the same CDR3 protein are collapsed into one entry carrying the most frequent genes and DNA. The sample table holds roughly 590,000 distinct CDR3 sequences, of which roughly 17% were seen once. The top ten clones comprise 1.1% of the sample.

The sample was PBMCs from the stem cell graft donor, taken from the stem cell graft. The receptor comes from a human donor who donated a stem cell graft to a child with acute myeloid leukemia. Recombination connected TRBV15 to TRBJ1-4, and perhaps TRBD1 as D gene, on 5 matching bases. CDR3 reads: CATSRGGGTTNEKLFF. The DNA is TGTGCCACCAGCAGAGGCGGGGGTACGACTAATGAAAAACTGTTTTTT.